The rows below give T cell receptor beta chains drawn from one sample of a study of cytomegalovirus exposure and HLA in healthy donors. Clones were sequenced by immunoSEQ multiplex PCR, and TCRdb holds only the in-frame ones, with some missing. The data show roughly 92,000 clones, under 90% seen once. Sequenced material: PBMCs. The receptors originated from a woman in her 70s in good health and CMV-seropositive. Both conserved end residues are part of each CDR3. The D gene is left open where the match is weak. Only some rows state a clone size, as once, few, many or a class for expanded clones.

J,length,size,D,V,DNA,CDR3
TRBJ1-2,13,NA,TRBD1,TRBV6-5,TGTGCCATCAACGTTATTGGACAGGGACACTACACCTTC,CAINVIGQGHYTF
TRBJ2-5,14,NA,TRBD1,TRBV18,TGTGCCAGCTCCCCGACGACAGGGGGTGAGACCCAGTACTTC,CASSPTTGGETQYF
TRBJ2-7,14,NA,TRBD1,TRBV19,TGTGCCAGTAGTGCCGACAGGGTAACCTACGAGCAGTACTTC,CASSADRVTYEQYF
TRBJ2-2,17,NA,NA,TRBV5-1,TGCGCCAGCAGCTTCAGTCCTACAGGGTACGACACCGGGGAGCTGTTTTTT,CASSFSPTGYDTGELFF
TRBJ2-7,13,NA,TRBD1,TRBV2,TGTGCCAGCATTAGCGAGGGGGCAGGGGAGCAGTACTTC,CASISEGAGEQYF
TRBJ1-1,16,NA,NA,TRBV27,TGTGCCAGCGGCCAAAAGTACAGGGAAACAAACACTGAAGCTTTCTTT,CASGQKYRETNTEAFF
TRBJ2-7,13,NA,NA,TRBV14,TGTGCCAGCAGCCAAGTTTGGGCCGAAGAGCAGTACTTC,CASSQVWAEEQYF
TRBJ1-1,15,few,TRBD1,TRBV5-6,TGTGCCAGCAGGCCGAACAGGGGTTTTAACACTGAAGCTTTCTTT,CASRPNRGFNTEAFF
TRBJ2-4,14,NA,NA,TRBV15,TGTGCCACCAGCAGAGGAGGAGGGGGCTTTGATCAGTACTTC,CATSRGGGGFDQYF
TRBJ1-5,16,NA,NA,TRBV2,TGTGCCAGCAATCGCCAGGGAGGAAAGAGCAATCAGCCCCAGCATTTT,CASNRQGGKSNQPQHF
TRBJ2-5,17,NA,TRBD2,TRBV12-5,TGTGCTAGTGGTCCCGGACTAGCGGGAGAGGGGAAAGAGACCCAGTACTTC,CASGPGLAGEGKETQYF
TRBJ2-7,14,NA,TRBD2,TRBV28,TGTGCCAGCAGGACGGGGGGGGTCTCCTACGAGCAGTACTTC,CASRTGGVSYEQYF
TRBJ2-7,15,NA,TRBD2,TRBV7-2,TGTGCCAGCAGCTTCTTGTTGGGGAGGGCGGAAGAGCAGTACTTC,CASSFLLGRAEEQYF
TRBJ1-2,13,NA,NA,TRBV19,TGTGCCAGTCTCCGGACAGACAACTATGGCTACACCTTC,CASLRTDNYGYTF
TRBJ1-4,15,few,NA,TRBV5-6,TGTGCCAGCAGCTTACTAGGGCCTCAAAATGAAAAACTGTTTTTT,CASSLLGPQNEKLFF
TRBJ2-7,16,NA,NA,TRBV15,TGTGCCACCAGCAGGGAAGGACAGTTTCCTCTCTACGAGCAGTACTTC,CATSREGQFPLYEQYF
TRBJ1-5,15,NA,TRBD1,TRBV6-6,TGTGCCAGCAGTCGAAGTCAGGGGGGCAATCAGCCCCAGCATTTT,CASSRSQGGNQPQHF
TRBJ2-7,11,NA,TRBD2,TRBV20-1,TGCAGTGCTTCGGGGGGCTACGAGCAGTACTTC,CSASGGYEQYF
TRBJ2-7,14,NA,TRBD1,TRBV6-5,TGTGCCAGCAGTCCTAGACAGGGGACCTACGAGCAGTACTTC,CASSPRQGTYEQYF
TRBJ2-1,12,NA,NA,TRBV2,TGTGCCAGCATAGCCCTGATCAATGAGCAGTTCTTC,CASIALINEQFF
TRBJ2-2,15,few,TRBD2,TRBV9,TGTGCCAGCAGTGCTAGCGGTTCGAACACCGGGGAGCTGTTTTTT,CASSASGSNTGELFF
TRBJ2-3,19,NA,TRBD2,TRBV7-9,TGTGCCAGCAGCTCACCTCCCGGGACTAGCGGGCTTCGCCGAGGTACGCAGTATTTT,CASSSPPGTSGLRRGTQYF
TRBJ2-3,15,NA,NA,TRBV10-2,TGCGCCAGCAGTGACGGACTATCTAGCACAGATACGCAGTATTTT,CASSDGLSSTDTQYF
TRBJ1-5,14,NA,NA,TRBV2,TGTGCCAGCAGGGCAGGGGAAGGCAATCAGCCCCAGCATTTT,CASRAGEGNQPQHF
TRBJ1-5,15,NA,TRBD1,TRBV6-5,TGTGCCAGCAGTGTTGGACAGGGGGCTTATCAGCCCCAGCATTTT,CASSVGQGAYQPQHF
TRBJ1-5,16,once,TRBD1,TRBV19,TGTGCCAGTAGTGCGTCCCGGGACAGGGGACCTCAGCCCCAGCATTTT,CASSASRDRGPQPQHF
TRBJ2-7,15,NA,TRBD2,TRBV11-2,TGTGCCAGCTACCCGACTAGCGGGCCCCAGGACGAGCAGTACTTC,CASYPTSGPQDEQYF
TRBJ1-1,15,NA,TRBD1,TRBV6-1,TGTGCCAGCAGTGAAGAACAGGGGGCGAGACTTGGGGCTTTCTTT,CASSEEQGARLGAFF
TRBJ1-1,13,NA,NA,TRBV7-9,TGTTCCAGCAGCTCACAGGGAGGGACTGAAGCTTTCTTT,CSSSSQGGTEAFF
TRBJ2-7,13,NA,TRBD1,TRBV19,TGTGCCAGTAGTCCGGGACAGAGTTACGAGCAGTACTTC,CASSPGQSYEQYF
TRBJ2-2,16,once,NA,TRBV7-9,TGTGCCAGCAGCTTATACGGGATCGCGAACACCGGGGAGCTGTTTTTT,CASSLYGIANTGELFF
TRBJ1-1,15,NA,NA,TRBV9,TGTGCCAGCAGCGTTGATAACGGGATGAACACTGAAGCTTTCTTT,CASSVDNGMNTEAFF
TRBJ2-1,11,few,NA,TRBV30,TGTGCCTGGACCAGGGGGGACGAGCAGTTCTTC,CAWTRGDEQFF
TRBJ2-3,14,NA,NA,TRBV5-4,TGTGCCAGCAGCTTGGTTGGTAGCGTAGATACGCAGTATTTT,CASSLVGSVDTQYF
TRBJ1-3,15,few,NA,TRBV19,TGTGCCAGTAGTCGCAAGGAGATCTCTGGAAACACCATATATTTT,CASSRKEISGNTIYF
TRBJ2-2,17,NA,TRBD2,TRBV7-2,TGTGCCAGCAGCTTCCCATCTAGCGGGAGAAACACCGGGGAGCTGTTTTTT,CASSFPSSGRNTGELFF
TRBJ2-7,15,NA,NA,TRBV6-5,TGTGCCAGCAGTTACTCAGGACAGTACTCCTACGAGCAGTACTTC,CASSYSGQYSYEQYF
TRBJ2-1,12,NA,NA,TRBV19,TGTGCCAGTAGGCAGGGATACAATGAGCAGTTCTTC,CASRQGYNEQFF
TRBJ1-1,15,few,NA,TRBV27,TGTGCCAGCACCCCACTCCGACCCCCGGGCACTGAAGCTTTCTTT,CASTPLRPPGTEAFF
TRBJ2-7,15,few,TRBD1,TRBV6-6,TGTGCCAGCAGTACCTCCGGGACAGTGAACCTTGAGCAGTACTTC,CASSTSGTVNLEQYF
TRBJ2-7,11,NA,NA,TRBV2,TGTGCCAGCAGAGAGGGGGTAGAGCAGTACTTC,CASREGVEQYF
TRBJ1-2,14,NA,TRBD1,TRBV7-6,TGTGCCAGCAGCTTACTCCGGACAGGGGATGGCTACACCTTC,CASSLLRTGDGYTF
TRBJ2-1,15,NA,TRBD1,TRBV18,TGTGCCAGCTCACCGACCACAGGGGTGAGGAATGAGCAGTTCTTC,CASSPTTGVRNEQFF
TRBJ2-1,15,NA,TRBD2,TRBV29-1,TGCAGCGCCCCGGGACTAGCGGGCCCCTACAATGAGCAGTTCTTC,CSAPGLAGPYNEQFF
TRBJ1-2,13,NA,NA,TRBV28,TGTGCCAGCAGTTTTGGAGGCAACTATGGCTACACCTTC,CASSFGGNYGYTF
TRBJ1-1,15,NA,TRBD1,TRBV7-6,TGTGCCAGCAGCTCCATGACAGGGGGGAACACTGAAGCTTTCTTT,CASSSMTGGNTEAFF
TRBJ2-4,16,once,TRBD1,TRBV7-2,TGTGCCAGCAGCTTAGTCTCACAGGGGGCGCGAAACATTCAGTACTTC,CASSLVSQGARNIQYF
TRBJ2-1,12,NA,NA,TRBV7-2,TGTGCCAGCAGCTTAGGGAGCAATGAGCAGTTCTTC,CASSLGSNEQFF
TRBJ1-1,12,NA,NA,TRBV2,TGTGCCAGCAGCCCTATGAACACTGAAGCTTTCTTT,CASSPMNTEAFF
TRBJ2-2,16,NA,TRBD2,TRBV5-4,TGTGCCAGCAGCCGGGGGGGGGCACAAAACACCGGGGAGCTGTTTTTT,CASSRGGAQNTGELFF
TRBJ1-2,16,NA,TRBD1,TRBV28,TGTGCCAGCAGTTTACTCAGGGGGCGCAAGGGCTATGGCTACACCTTC,CASSLLRGRKGYGYTF
TRBJ2-7,12,NA,NA,TRBV28,TGTGCCAGCAGAGGACAGAACTACGAGCAGTACTTC,CASRGQNYEQYF
TRBJ1-3,14,NA,NA,TRBV19,TGTGCCAGTAGCTCGGGTGATGTCGGAAACACCATATATTTT,CASSSGDVGNTIYF
TRBJ1-1,15,few,TRBD1,TRBV6-6,TGTGCCAGCAGTTACTCGAAGGACAGGGGGACTGAAGCTTTCTTT,CASSYSKDRGTEAFF